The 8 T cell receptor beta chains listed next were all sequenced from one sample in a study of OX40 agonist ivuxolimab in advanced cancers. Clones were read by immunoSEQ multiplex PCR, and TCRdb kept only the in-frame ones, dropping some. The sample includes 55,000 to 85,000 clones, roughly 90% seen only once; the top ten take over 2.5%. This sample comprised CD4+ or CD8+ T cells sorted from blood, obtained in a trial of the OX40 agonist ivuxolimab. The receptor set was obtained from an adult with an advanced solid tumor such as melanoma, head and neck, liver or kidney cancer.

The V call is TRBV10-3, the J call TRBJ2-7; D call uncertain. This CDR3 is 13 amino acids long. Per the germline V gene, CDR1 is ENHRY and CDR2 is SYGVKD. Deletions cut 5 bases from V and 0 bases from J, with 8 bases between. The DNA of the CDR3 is TGTGCCATCAGTACGGACGTCTCCTACGAGCAGTACTTC. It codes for CAISTDVSYEQYF.

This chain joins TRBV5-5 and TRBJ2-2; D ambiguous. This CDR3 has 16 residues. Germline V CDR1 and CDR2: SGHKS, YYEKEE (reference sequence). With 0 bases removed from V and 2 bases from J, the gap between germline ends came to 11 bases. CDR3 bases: TGTGCCAGCAGCTTGGGGGCCGCGCTCAACACCGGGGAGCTGTTTTTT. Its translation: CASSLGAALNTGELFF. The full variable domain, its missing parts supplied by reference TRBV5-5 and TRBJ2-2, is DAGVTQSPTHLIKTRGQQVTLRCSPISGHKSVSWYQQVLGQGPQFIFQYYEKEERGRGNFPDRFSARQFPNYSSELNVNALLLGDSALYLCASSLGAALNTGELFFGEGSRLTVL.

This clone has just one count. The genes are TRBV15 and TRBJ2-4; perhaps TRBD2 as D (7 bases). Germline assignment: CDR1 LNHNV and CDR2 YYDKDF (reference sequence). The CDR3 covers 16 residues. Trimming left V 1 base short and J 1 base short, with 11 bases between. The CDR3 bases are TGTGCCACCAGCAGAGGAGGGGGGGCGGCCAAAAACATTCAGTACTTC. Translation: CATSRGGGAAKNIQYF.

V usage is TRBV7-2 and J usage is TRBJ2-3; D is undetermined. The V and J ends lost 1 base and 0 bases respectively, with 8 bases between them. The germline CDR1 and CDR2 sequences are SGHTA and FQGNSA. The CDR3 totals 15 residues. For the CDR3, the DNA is TGTGCCAGCAGCTTAGACTCGCGGAGCACAGATACGCAGTATTTT. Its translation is CASSLDSRSTDTQYF.

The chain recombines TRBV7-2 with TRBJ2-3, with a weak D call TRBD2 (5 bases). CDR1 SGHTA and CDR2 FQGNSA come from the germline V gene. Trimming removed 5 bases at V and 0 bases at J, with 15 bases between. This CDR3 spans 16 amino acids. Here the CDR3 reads CASSPPGSTSTDTQYF. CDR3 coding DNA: TGTGCCAGCAGCCCTCCTGGGAGTACTAGCACAGATACGCAGTATTTT.

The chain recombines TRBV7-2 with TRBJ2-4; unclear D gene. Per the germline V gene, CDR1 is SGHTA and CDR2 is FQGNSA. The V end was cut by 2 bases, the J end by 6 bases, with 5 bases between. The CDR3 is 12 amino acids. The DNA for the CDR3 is TGTGCCAGCAGCTTAACCCTAAACATTCAGTACTTC. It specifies CASSLTLNIQYF.

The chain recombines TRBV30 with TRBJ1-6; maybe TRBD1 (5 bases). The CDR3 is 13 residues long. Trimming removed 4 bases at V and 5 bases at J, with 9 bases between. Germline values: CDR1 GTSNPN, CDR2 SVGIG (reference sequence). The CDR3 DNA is TGTGCCTGGATGGGGCAACATAATTCACCCCTCCACTTT. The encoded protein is CAWMGQHNSPLHF.

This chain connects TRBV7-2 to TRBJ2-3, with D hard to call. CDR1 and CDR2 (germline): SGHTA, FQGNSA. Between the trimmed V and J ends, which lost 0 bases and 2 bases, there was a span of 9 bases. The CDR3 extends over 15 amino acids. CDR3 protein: CASSLAGRSTDTQYF. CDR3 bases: TGTGCCAGCAGCTTAGCAGGCAGGTCCACAGATACGCAGTATTTT.